This T cell receptor beta chain derives from a study of blood T cell repertoires in COVID-19. As concerns this clone: The junction does not match germline at one end; this may be a read error.

The repertoire was sequenced with immunoSEQ multiplex PCR; TCRdb's copy has only in-frame clones and lacks some. The data show 100,000 to 150,000 clones, about nine tenths seen once. The sequenced sample was peripheral blood. The receptor comes from an older woman with COVID-19, enrolled during active disease.

The CDR3 DNA sequence: TGTGCAAGCAGCTTTTGGCGGGAGGGTGGCTACACCTTC. It specifies CASSFWREGGYTF. This rearrangement joins TRBV7-2 to TRBJ1-2; D remains unclear. CDR1 and CDR2 (germline): SGHTA, FQGNSA. The CDR3 contains 13 residues. Full variable domain (missing parts from reference TRBV7-2 and TRBJ1-2): GAGVSQSPSNKVTEKGKDVELRCDPISGHTALYWYRQSLGQGLEFLIYFQGNSAPDKSGLPSDRFSAERTGGSVSTLTIQRTQQEDSAVYLCASSFWREGGYTFGSGTRLTVV.